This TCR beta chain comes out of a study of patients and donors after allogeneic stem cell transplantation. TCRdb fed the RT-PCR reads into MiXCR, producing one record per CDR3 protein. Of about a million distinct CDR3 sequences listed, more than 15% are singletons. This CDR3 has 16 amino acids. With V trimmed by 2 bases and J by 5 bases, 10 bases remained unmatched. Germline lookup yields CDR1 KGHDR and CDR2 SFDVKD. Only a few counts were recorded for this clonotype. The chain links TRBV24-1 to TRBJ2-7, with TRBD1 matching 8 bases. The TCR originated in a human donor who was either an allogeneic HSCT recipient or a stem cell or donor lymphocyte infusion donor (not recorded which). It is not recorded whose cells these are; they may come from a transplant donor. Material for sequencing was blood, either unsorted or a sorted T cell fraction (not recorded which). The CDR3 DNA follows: TGTGCCACCAGTGATTCCCGCTGGACAGGGCGCGACGAGCAGTACTTC. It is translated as CATSDSRWTGRDEQYF.